Following are 23 T cell receptor beta chains from one sample sequenced in a study of cytomegalovirus exposure and HLA in healthy donors (TCRdb year 2017). Library construction relied on the immunoSEQ multiplex PCR assay. A mixture of 60 forward primers for TCR Vbeta segments and 13 reverse primers for TCR Jbeta segments was used in the multiplex PCR. TCRdb carries this immuneACCESS record with in-frame sequences only. Its versions omit some clonotypes, under half of them owing to an unresolved V gene in the studies checked, with the rest unexplained. The sample table shows 100,000 to 150,000 clones, and roughly 71% are seen once. The biggest ten clones account for approximately 3.9% of the sample. The sequenced sample consisted of PBMCs. These receptors were collected from a woman aged 50 to 60 in good health and CMV-seropositive.

The CDR3 loop reads CASSLAIGYGYTF. The CDR3 DNA is TGCGCCAGCAGCCTCGCTATCGGCTATGGCTACACCTTC. The chain joins TRBV4-3 to TRBJ1-2; no firm D call. V was pared by 4 bases and J by 4 bases, with 10 bases between. Germline-derived CDR1 and CDR2 are LGHNA and YSLEER. This CDR3 comprises 13 residues.

The chain employs TRBV19 and TRBJ1-5; D is unresolved. Trimming left V 3 bases short and J 0 bases short, with 9 bases between. Germline CDR1 and CDR2: LNHDA and SQIVND (reference sequence). The CDR3 has 15 residues. CDR3 DNA: TGTGCCAGTAGTATTCCGAGTCTTAGCAATCAGCCCCAGCATTTT. Translated: CASSIPSLSNQPQHF.

The J gene is TRBJ2-5, the V gene TRBV15, with 9 nucleotides matching TRBD2. CDR3 size: 16 residues. J was trimmed by 5 bases and V by 0 bases; bases with no gene match: 7. The V gene's germline CDR1 is LNHNV and CDR2 YYDKDF (reference sequence). The DNA for the CDR3 is TGTGCCACCAGCAGAGATACTAGCGGGCCCTTGGAGACCCAGTACTTC. Residues: CATSRDTSGPLETQYF.

The chain has TRBV6-5 and TRBJ1-2; a possible D gene is TRBD1 (6 bases). The CDR3 contains 15 residues. Looked up from germline, CDR1 is MNHEY and CDR2 is SVGAGI. The ends were cut back, 6 bases at V and 3 bases at J, with 17 bases in the middle. CDR3 loop: CASSREGQGYYGYTF. CDR3 DNA: TGTGCCAGCAGCCGCGAGGGACAAGGTTACTATGGCTACACCTTC.

V and J are TRBV6-6 and TRBJ2-5; D uncertain. Germline V lookup: CDR1 MNHNY, CDR2 SVGAGI (reference sequence). V was trimmed by 0 bases and J by 5 bases, leaving 7 bases between them. The CDR3 totals 13 residues. CDR3 in DNA: TGTGCCAGCAGTTACTCGACCAGGGAGACCCAGTACTTC. Translating gives CASSYSTRETQYF.

The chain carries TRBV27 and TRBJ1-5, with 9 bases that match TRBD1. The CDR3 is made up of 16 amino acids. Germline V gives CDR1 MNHEY, CDR2 SMNVEV (reference sequence). Trimming took 4 bases from V and 2 from J; bases not matched to a gene: 6. Here the CDR3 reads CASSSYTGGGNQPQHF. In nucleotides, the CDR3 is TGTGCCAGCAGTTCCTATACAGGGGGCGGCAATCAGCCCCAGCATTTT.

CDR3 protein: CASSPRVGADTQYF. The DNA for the CDR3 is TGTGCCAGCAGCCCCAGGGTGGGCGCAGATACGCAGTATTTT. The V call is TRBV14, the J call TRBJ2-3, with D possibly matching TRBD1 (5 bases). This CDR3 contains 14 residues. Germline V gives CDR1 SGHDN, CDR2 FVKESK. V was shortened by 4 bases and J by 4 bases, with 12 bases between the two germline ends.

The rearrangement joins TRBV11-2 to TRBJ2-1, with D tentatively TRBD2 (6 bases). Germline V lookup: CDR1 SGHAT, CDR2 FQNNGV. This CDR3 has 15 amino acids. The V gene lost 6 bases and the J gene lost 7 bases, with 19 bases spanning the gap. Here the CDR3 reads CASSSEAGSRNEQFF. As DNA, the CDR3 is TGTGCCAGCAGTTCCGAGGCGGGGAGCCGGAATGAGCAGTTCTTC.

The CDR3 coding sequence is TGTGCCAGCAGCGAGATAAACTATGCAACTAATGAAAAACTGTTTTTT. It encodes CASSEINYATNEKLFF. The chain carries TRBV7-9 and TRBJ1-4, with D uncertain. Germline CDR1 SEHNR, CDR2 FQNEAQ (reference sequence). V lost 5 bases, J lost 0 bases, and 13 bases lay in between. The CDR3 has 16 residues.

The chain joins TRBV2 to TRBJ2-7; maybe TRBD1 (5 bases). The CDR3 runs 15 residues. V lost 3 bases, J lost 4 bases, and 16 bases lay in between. Germline lookup yields CDR1 SNHLY and CDR2 FYNNEI. CDR3 sequence: CASSDGRGNLYEQYF. CDR3 DNA: TGTGCCAGCAGTGATGGTAGGGGAAATCTTTACGAGCAGTACTTC.

The chain employs TRBV6-1 and TRBJ2-5; the match to TRBD1 covers 7 bases. This CDR3 comprises 14 residues. The trim removed 5 bases at V and 5 bases at J, leaving 8 bases unmatched. CDR1 and CDR2 from the germline V gene are MNHNS and SASEGT. The DNA of the CDR3 is TGTGCCAGCAGTTTACAGGGGCTGCTGGAGACCCAGTACTTC. This translates into CASSLQGLLETQYF.

The chain couples TRBV18 to TRBJ2-7; D is uncertain. The CDR3 loop spans 13 amino acids. Germline CDR1 reads KGHSH; CDR2 reads LQKENI. Trimming stripped 2 bases from V and 5 bases from J, with 10 bases between. The CDR3 sequence: CASSPSLSDEQYF. In nucleotides, the CDR3 is TGTGCCAGCTCACCATCCCTCTCTGACGAGCAGTACTTC.

The chain employs TRBV7-3 and TRBJ2-3; D unclear. CDR3 length: 15 amino acids. The germline CDR1 and CDR2 sequences are SGHTA and FQGTGA. V dropped 0 bases and J dropped 0 bases, with 7 bases sitting between them. This CDR3 is CASSLTSTSTDTQYF. Written as DNA, the CDR3 is TGTGCCAGCAGCTTAACCTCTACTAGCACAGATACGCAGTATTTT.

The V call is TRBV29-1, the J call TRBJ2-3; perhaps TRBD2 as D (6 bases). Germline V gene data show CDR1 as SQVTM and CDR2 as ANQGSEA. Between the trimmed V and J ends, which lost 3 bases and 3 bases, there was a span of 10 bases. CDR3 length: 13 residues. CDR3: CSVESRGTDTQYF. The CDR3 DNA follows: TGCAGCGTTGAGTCCCGGGGGACAGATACGCAGTATTTT.

This rearrangement joins TRBV6-7 to TRBJ1-4; D gene unclear. TRBV6-7 is classed as an ORF, of uncertain function. The CDR3 has 17 residues. V was cut by 6 bases and J by 8 bases, with 25 bases left in between. The CDR3 region has the DNA TGTGCCAGCAGGATGTTGTCCCGTGTCTCAATGGCAGAAAAACTGTTTTTT. Protein product: CASRMLSRVSMAEKLFF.

V is TRBV9 and J is TRBJ2-2, with 9 bases aligning to TRBD1. The germline V gene encodes CDR1 SGDLS and CDR2 YYNGEE. V was clipped by 1 base and J by 0 bases; unmatched bases: 1. The CDR3 sequence is 16 residues long. CDR3 amino acids: CASSVRQGANTGELFF. The CDR3 region has the DNA TGTGCCAGCAGCGTAAGACAGGGGGCGAACACCGGGGAGCTGTTTTTT.

The chain combines TRBV6-5 with TRBJ1-3, with D possibly matching TRBD1 (6 bases). Looked up from germline, CDR1 is MNHEY and CDR2 is SVGAGI. This CDR3 has 14 residues. V shed 5 bases and J shed 4 bases, with 12 bases lying between them. The CDR3 coding sequence is TGTGCCAGCAGTCGAGACAGGAGGGGAAACACCATATATTTT. This sequence encodes CASSRDRRGNTIYF.

The chain links TRBV4-1 to TRBJ1-2, with a weak D call TRBD1 (5 bases). CDR1 and CDR2 from the germline V gene are MGHRA and YSYEKL. With 4 bases removed from V and 3 bases from J, the gap between germline ends came to 12 bases. The CDR3 is 14 residues long. In DNA form, the CDR3 reads TGCGCCAGCAGCCCAAGGGGTGAGGACTATGGCTACACCTTC. Translated, it gives CASSPRGEDYGYTF.

The V and J genes are TRBV7-2 and TRBJ2-7, with 7 bases fitting TRBD1. The CDR3 sequence is 16 residues long. Trimming cost V 3 bases and J 5 bases; bases outside gene matches: 13. Germline CDR1 SGHTA, CDR2 FQGNSA. The CDR3 reads CASSFRPRGRLDEQYF. The CDR3 nucleotides read TGTGCCAGCAGCTTTCGTCCAAGGGGGCGCCTCGACGAGCAGTACTTC.

J is TRBJ2-4 and V is TRBV6-7; TRBD1 is a possible D gene (5 bases). TRBV6-7 is classed as an ORF, of uncertain function. Trimming removed 0 bases at V and 0 bases at J, with 15 bases between. The CDR3 has 18 residues. CDR3 coding DNA: TGTGCCAGCAGTTACTCACACCCTTCCGACAGAGCCAAAAACATTCAGTACTTC. Translated: CASSYSHPSDRAKNIQYF.

DNA of the CDR3: TGTGCCACCAGCAGACAGGGGGCCTCCTATGGCTACACCTTC. It encodes CATSRQGASYGYTF. The chain carries TRBV15 and TRBJ1-2; 8 positions agree with TRBD1. From germline, CDR1 is LNHNV and CDR2 YYDKDF (reference sequence). This CDR3 region has 14 residues. The junction had 3 bases not matched to a gene; V was cut back by 2 bases and J by 4 bases.

The rearrangement uses TRBV4-2 and TRBJ2-1, with TRBD2 matching 9 bases. The CDR3 contains 17 residues. The J segment lost 7 bases and the V segment lost 2 bases, leaving 12 bases of the junction unmatched. Germline lookup yields CDR1 LGHNA and CDR2 YNFKEQ. CDR3 sequence reads: CASSQPPVSSGENEQFF. The CDR3 DNA sequence: TGTGCCAGCAGCCAACCCCCGGTGTCTAGCGGGGAGAATGAGCAGTTCTTC.

The chain has TRBV7-8 and TRBJ1-2, with D perhaps TRBD1 (5 bases). This CDR3 has 14 residues. Germline CDR1 is SGHVS and CDR2 is FQNEAQ. Deletions cut 4 bases from V and 2 bases from J, with 11 bases between. CDR3 amino acids: CASSWGGSNYGYTF. As DNA, the CDR3 is TGTGCCAGCAGCTGGGGGGGGAGCAACTATGGCTACACCTTC.